The 14 T cell receptor beta chains below all came from one sample that was sequenced in a study of blood T cell repertoires in COVID-19. Method: immunoSEQ multiplex PCR; TCRdb's copy keeps in-frame clones and lacks some. This table has over 120,000 clones, around 81% appearing once. Material for sequencing was peripheral blood. Receptor source: a woman aged 55-75 years with acute or convalescent COVID-19.

The count of this clone is one. This rearrangement joins TRBV5-1 to TRBJ2-3; tentative D call: TRBD2 (6 bases). CDR3 length: 14 amino acids. V gave up 1 base and J gave up 1 base, with 7 bases separating them. The germline V gene encodes CDR1 SGHRS and CDR2 YFSETQ. CDR3 sequence reads: CASSLSSGTDTQYF. CDR3 sequence (DNA): TGCGCCAGCAGCTTGTCTAGCGGCACAGATACGCAGTATTTT. The complete variable domain, with remaining parts taken from reference TRBV5-1 and TRBJ2-3, reads KAGVTQTPRYLIKTRGQQVTLSCSPISGHRSVSWYQQTPGQGLQFLFEYFSETQRNKGNFPGRFSGRQFSNSRSEMNVSTLELGDSALYLCASSLSSGTDTQYFGPGTRLTVL.

The V call is TRBV5-1, the J call TRBJ2-5, with TRBD1 identical over 7 bases. This CDR3 has 14 amino acids. Germline CDR1 SGHRS, CDR2 YFSETQ. The V and J ends lost 1 base and 3 bases, in that order; junction bases with no gene match: 3. The CDR3 region has the DNA TGCGCCAGCAGCTTGACAGGGGACAAAGAGACCCAGTACTTC. Amino acids: CASSLTGDKETQYF.

The CDR3 region has the DNA TGTGCCACCAGTGACAAGACTTCAGCCTACGAGCAGTACTTC. This translates into CATSDKTSAYEQYF. The rearrangement uses TRBV24-1 and TRBJ2-7, with D uncertain. CDR1 is KGHDR and CDR2 is SFDVKD in the germline V gene. The V and J ends lost 4 bases and 2 bases respectively, with 11 bases between them. The CDR3 runs to 14 residues.

The chain links TRBV11-2 to TRBJ1-1; D is undetermined. Germline loops: CDR1 SGHAT, CDR2 FQNNGV. This CDR3 is built from 13 residues. Trimming stripped 5 bases from V and 0 bases from J, with 7 bases between. CDR3 in amino acids: CASSVSVNTEAFF. In DNA, the CDR3 is TGTGCCAGCAGCGTATCAGTGAACACTGAAGCTTTCTTT. Supplemented by reference TRBV11-2 and TRBJ1-1, the full variable domain reads EAGVAQSPRYKIIEKRQSVAFWCNPISGHATLYWYQQILGQGPKLLIQFQNNGVVDDSQLPKDRFSAERLKGVDSTLKIQPAKLEDSAVYLCASSVSVNTEAFFGQGTRLTVV.

This chain uses TRBV5-6 with TRBJ1-6; D possibly corresponds to TRBD1 (6 bases). The CDR3 sequence is 15 residues long. Germline V gene sequence: CDR1 SGHDT, CDR2 YYEEEE. Deletions cut 7 bases from V and 10 bases from J, with 21 bases between. The CDR3 spells CASGYSNRERSPLHF. In nucleotides, the CDR3 is TGTGCCAGCGGCTACTCGAACAGGGAACGCTCACCCCTCCACTTT.

On this clone itself: An end of the junction differs from the germline gene, which may be a read error. The genes are TRBV14 and TRBJ1-1; TRBD1 matches at 9 bases. The CDR3 loop spans 13 amino acids. The V gene's germline CDR1 is SGHDN and CDR2 FVKESK. CDR3: CASRYGQGTPVTF. The DNA for the CDR3 is TGTGCCAGCAGGTACGGACAGGGGACCCCGGTGACTTTT.

This clone was counted a single time. V usage is TRBV11-3 and J usage is TRBJ1-2, with TRBD1 matching over 7 bases. The CDR3 is made up of 15 amino acids. Unmatched junction bases numbered 6, after V lost 0 bases and J lost 5 bases. The V gene's germline CDR1 is SGHNT and CDR2 YENEEA. In DNA, the CDR3 is TGTGCCAGCAGCTTAGATGGGACAGACTTTTATGGCTACACCTTC. Translated, it gives CASSLDGTDFYGYTF.

The chain combines TRBV4-2 with TRBJ1-2; maybe TRBD1 (5 bases). Germline CDR1 reads LGHNA; CDR2 reads YNFKEQ. V lost 1 base and J 1 base, leaving 13 bases between the germline ends. The CDR3 covers 16 residues. Here the CDR3 DNA reads TGTGCCAGCAGCCAAGCGACGGAGACAGTTAACTATGGCTACACCTTC. It yields the protein CASSQATETVNYGYTF.

The chain carries TRBV12-3 or TRBV12-4 and TRBJ1-2; D ambiguous. Trimming removed 5 bases at V and 4 bases at J, with 11 bases between. CDR3 size: 13 residues. CDR3 sequence: CASSLGGPYGYTF. In DNA form, the CDR3 reads TGTGCCAGCAGTCTTGGCGGTCCCTATGGCTACACCTTC.

The chain has TRBV19 and TRBJ2-1, with 9 bases matching TRBD2. CDR1 and CDR2 (germline): LNHDA, SQIVND (reference sequence). The V gene end was trimmed by 5 bases and the J gene end by 13 bases; junction bases not matched to a gene: 6. The CDR3 is made up of 12 amino acids. CDR3 DNA sequence: TGTGCCAGTAGTGGCGGGAGGGCCCTTCAGTTCTTC. Protein product: CASSGGRALQFF.

The table lists this clone with a count of one. The chain is built from TRBV28 and TRBJ2-2, with a weak D call TRBD2 (6 bases). In germline, CDR1 is MDHEN, CDR2 SYDVKM. There are 16 residues in the CDR3. Trimming shortened V by 1 base and J by 6 bases, and 15 bases separated the two germline ends. DNA of the CDR3: TGTGCCAGCAGTTTATCTCTTGGAACTAGCCCCGGGGAGCTGTTTTTT. Residues: CASSLSLGTSPGELFF.

With regard to this clone: Other DNA sequences in this specimen translate into the identical CDR3. The genes are TRBV19 and TRBJ2-2, with 10 bases that match TRBD1. With V trimmed by 8 bases and J by 0 bases, 0 bases remained unmatched. CDR3 length equals 14 residues. Germline CDR1 LNHDA, CDR2 SQIVND (reference sequence). CDR3 protein: CASGTGANTGELFF. CDR3 coding DNA: TGTGCCAGTGGGACAGGGGCGAACACCGGGGAGCTGTTTTTT.

The chain combines TRBV3-1 (or the pseudogene TRBV3-2) with TRBJ2-3, with TRBD2 matching over 8 bases. This CDR3 spans 14 amino acids. Germline assignment: CDR1 LGHDT and CDR2 YNNKEL (reference sequence). V dropped 3 bases and J dropped 6; count of bases not matched to a gene: 5. The CDR3 DNA reads TGTGCCAGCAGCCAGGGCGGGAGGACGGATACGCAGTATTTT. Translation: CASSQGGRTDTQYF.

The rearrangement uses TRBV6-5 and TRBJ1-1; D gene unclear. The V end was cut by 0 bases, the J end by 4 bases, with 9 bases between. From germline, CDR1 is MNHEY and CDR2 SVGAGI. The CDR3 loop spans 14 amino acids. The CDR3 spells CASSYSREGTEAFF. Here the CDR3 DNA reads TGTGCCAGCAGTTACTCGAGAGAGGGCACTGAAGCTTTCTTT.